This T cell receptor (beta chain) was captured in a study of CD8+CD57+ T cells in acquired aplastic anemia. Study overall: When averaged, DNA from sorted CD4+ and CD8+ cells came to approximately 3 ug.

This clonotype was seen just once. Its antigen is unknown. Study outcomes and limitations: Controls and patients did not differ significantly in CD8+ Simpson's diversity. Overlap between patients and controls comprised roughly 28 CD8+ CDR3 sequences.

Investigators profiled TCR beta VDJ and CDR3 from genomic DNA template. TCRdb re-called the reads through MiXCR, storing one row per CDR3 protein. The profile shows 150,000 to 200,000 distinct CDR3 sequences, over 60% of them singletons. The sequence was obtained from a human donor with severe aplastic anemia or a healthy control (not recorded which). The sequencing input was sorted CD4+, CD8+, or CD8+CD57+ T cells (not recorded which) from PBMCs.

The CDR3 here is CASSSRTAYGYTF. DNA of the CDR3: TGTGCCAGCAGCTCACGGACAGCTTATGGCTACACCTTC. The V and J genes are TRBV7-9 and TRBJ1-2; TRBD1 is a possible D gene (6 bases). This CDR3 is 13 amino acids long. The V and J ends lost 4 bases and 5 bases respectively, with 11 bases between them. Germline V lookup: CDR1 SEHNR, CDR2 FQNEAQ (reference sequence). Full variable domain (rest looked up from reference TRBV7-9 and TRBJ1-2): DTGVSQNPRHKITKRGQNVTFRCDPISEHNRLYWYRQTLGQGPEFLTYFQNEAQLEKSRLLSDRFSAERPKGSFSTLEIQRTEQGDSAMYLCASSSRTAYGYTFGSGTRLTVV.